A selection of T cell receptor beta chains follows, all from one sample in a study of monozygotic twins with cystic fibrosis. Profiled with immunoSEQ multiplex PCR; TCRdb holds only in-frame clones, not every one. Of about 26,000 clones in the sample, approximately 90% were seen once. The sample comprised blood. The source is a girl aged 2 to 9 with cystic fibrosis. CDR3s include the opening cysteine and the closing phenylalanine or tryptophan. A D gene is named only where the DNA matches it firmly. The size of a clone is reported for some rows only, either as once, few or many, or as a class for expanded clones.

TRBJ2-5	-	TRBV5-1	12	-	TGCGCCAGCAGCCCAGGGGTGGAGACCCAGTACTTC	CASSPGVETQYF
TRBJ2-3	-	TRBV5-4	17	-	TGTGCCAGCAGCTTGGTGAAGGACTATAAAGTCACAGATACGCAGTATTTT	CASSLVKDYKVTDTQYF
TRBJ1-3	-	TRBV6-5	15	-	TGTGCCAGCAGTTCCCCCGGGAGGGCCGGAAACACCATATATTTT	CASSSPGRAGNTIYF
TRBJ2-7	-	TRBV4-2	11	TRBD2	TGTGCCAGCAGCCAAGGGACTAGACTGTACTTC	CASSQGTRLYF
TRBJ2-3	-	TRBV7-2	18	-	TGTGCCAGCAGCCCCAGCCGACAGACTACCATTAGCACAGATACGCAGTATTTT	CASSPSRQTTISTDTQYF
TRBJ1-2	-	TRBV18	14	TRBD1	TGTGCCAGCTCACCTCAGGGGGCGGCTTATGGCTACACCTTC	CASSPQGAAYGYTF
TRBJ1-2	once	TRBV11-1	15	TRBD1	TGTGCCAGCAGCACCCGACAGGGCAATTACTATGGCTACACCTTC	CASSTRQGNYYGYTF
TRBJ2-1	-	TRBV2	15	TRBD2	TGTGCCAGCAGTCCACTAGCGGGGCCTTTCAATGAGCAGTTCTTC	CASSPLAGPFNEQFF
TRBJ2-7	-	TRBV9	19	TRBD2	TGTGCCAGCAGCGTAGCCCCCGGGACTAGCGGGGGGGCCCCCTACGAGCAGTACTTC	CASSVAPGTSGGAPYEQYF
TRBJ1-2	-	TRBV6-5	12	-	TGTGCCAGCAGAAACATCAGAAATGGCTACACCTTC	CASRNIRNGYTF
TRBJ2-7	-	TRBV15	15	-	TGTGCCACCAGCAATCCCACTAGTTCGGGAAACGAGCAGTACTTC	CATSNPTSSGNEQYF
TRBJ1-2	-	TRBV29-1	14	TRBD1	TGCAGCGTTGAAGCCACTACAGGGGGAATGGGCTACACCTTC	CSVEATTGGMGYTF
TRBJ2-7	-	TRBV7-2	16	-	TGTGCCAGCAGCTTAATGGACAGCAACCCGTCCTACGAGCAGTACTTC	CASSLMDSNPSYEQYF
TRBJ1-2	-	TRBV5-6	14	-	TGTGCCAGCGGGTCAGGGGCAGCGGGCTATGGCTACACCTTC	CASGSGAAGYGYTF
TRBJ2-5	-	TRBV18	20	-	TGTGCCAGCTCACCTTCCAACTTCCCGACAGGGAGGCCGGGAAAAGAGACCCAGTACTTC	CASSPSNFPTGRPGKETQYF
TRBJ2-3	-	TRBV5-1	14	TRBD2	TGCGCCAGCAAGGGACTAGCGGGTGCAGATACGCAGTATTTT	CASKGLAGADTQYF
TRBJ1-4	-	TRBV7-2	17	-	TGTGCCAGCAGCAGTCACGCAAAACCGGGAACTAATGAAAAACTGTTTTTT	CASSSHAKPGTNEKLFF
TRBJ2-5	-	TRBV5-4	13	-	TGTGCCAGCAGCCCTCCCCTCCAAGAGACCCAGTACTTC	CASSPPLQETQYF
TRBJ1-3	-	TRBV18	17	TRBD1	TGTGCCAGCTCACCCCTGAAGACAGGGAAGGCTGGAAACACCATATATTTT	CASSPLKTGKAGNTIYF
TRBJ2-3	-	TRBV5-4	16	TRBD2	TGTGCCAGCAGCTTCCATAGCGGGGGAAGCACAGATACGCAGTATTTT	CASSFHSGGSTDTQYF
TRBJ1-2	once	TRBV5-1	16	TRBD1	TGCGCCAGCAGCTTGGGGGACAGGGGCACTAACTATGGCTACACCTTC	CASSLGDRGTNYGYTF
TRBJ2-2	-	TRBV9	18	-	TGTGCCAGCAGCGTATCTCGGACCCATAAGGGGAAGGCCGGGGAGCTGTTTTTT	CASSVSRTHKGKAGELFF
TRBJ2-7	-	TRBV5-1	14	TRBD1	TGCGCCAGCAGCTGGGGGACAGGGGCCAACGAGCAGTACTTC	CASSWGTGANEQYF
TRBJ2-5	-	TRBV5-1	15	TRBD1	TGCGCCAGCAGCCCTTGGACAGGGGGACAAGAGACCCAGTACTTC	CASSPWTGGQETQYF
TRBJ2-5	-	TRBV19	19	-	TGTGCCAGTACCCCGGATGGTCCGGCGCCGAGGGGCTCCCAAGAGACCCAGTACTTC	CASTPDGPAPRGSQETQYF
TRBJ2-5	-	TRBV7-9	16	-	TGTGCCAGCAGCCAAGGCGTCAGGGGTTTTCAAGAGACCCAGTACTTC	CASSQGVRGFQETQYF
TRBJ1-6	-	TRBV20-1	11	-	TGCAGTGCTAGAGAGGGTTCACCCCTCCACTTT	CSAREGSPLHF
TRBJ1-3	-	TRBV10-3	11	-	TGTGCCATCAGTGGGGAAAACACCATATATTTT	CAISGENTIYF
TRBJ2-3	-	TRBV6-4	16	-	TGTGCCAGCAGTGATATAGCAAGGGGAGGCACAGATACGCAGTATTTT	CASSDIARGGTDTQYF
TRBJ1-4	-	TRBV7-8	15	-	TGTGCCAGCAGCTTAAGGGTTGCAACTAATGAAAAACTGTTTTTT	CASSLRVATNEKLFF
TRBJ2-7	-	TRBV18	13	-	TGTGCCAGCTCACCGGGGGCGAACTACGAGCAGTACTTC	CASSPGANYEQYF
TRBJ2-1	-	TRBV7-9	19	TRBD2	TGTGCCAGCAGCTTATTCGATGGGACTAGCGGGGGGACCTACAATGAGCAGTTCTTC	CASSLFDGTSGGTYNEQFF
TRBJ1-2	-	TRBV11-2	13	-	TGTGCCAGCAGCCTTATCTCTGGGAGTGGCTACACCTTC	CASSLISGSGYTF
TRBJ1-5	-	TRBV7-9	17	TRBD1	TGTGCCAGCAGCCCCGGGACAGGGGCTGTTAGCAATCAGCCCCAGCATTTT	CASSPGTGAVSNQPQHF
TRBJ2-1	-	TRBV5-1	15	-	TGCGCCAGCAGCTTCGAACTAGCACCCTACAATGAGCAGTTCTTC	CASSFELAPYNEQFF
TRBJ1-2	-	TRBV4-2	16	-	TGTGCCAGCAGCCAAGACCTACTACAGATTAACTATGGCTACACCTTC	CASSQDLLQINYGYTF
TRBJ1-6	-	TRBV2	16	-	TGTGCCAGCAGTAAATTGGCGAGCTCCTATAATTCACCCCTCCACTTT	CASSKLASSYNSPLHF
TRBJ1-6	-	TRBV2	14	-	TGTGCCAGCAGTGGGGGCACGAGAGGTTCACCCCTCCACTTT	CASSGGTRGSPLHF
TRBJ2-7	-	TRBV7-9	15	TRBD1	TGTGCCAGCAGCTCCCACGGGACAGGGAATGTAGAGCAGTACTTC	CASSSHGTGNVEQYF
TRBJ1-5	-	TRBV30	17	-	TGTGCCTGGAGTGCCCAGGGGACTTGGCGGAGCAATCAGCCCCAGCATTTT	CAWSAQGTWRSNQPQHF
TRBJ2-5	-	TRBV7-6	12	-	TGTGCCAGCAGCTTAGCCGCAGAGACCCAGTACTTC	CASSLAAETQYF
TRBJ1-6	-	TRBV30	14	-	TGTGCCTGGGGGCTTTCGACAGTTAATTCACCCCTCCACTTT	CAWGLSTVNSPLHF
TRBJ1-2	-	TRBV27	11	-	TGTGCCAGCAGTAAAGGGGATGGCTACACCTTC	CASSKGDGYTF
TRBJ1-2	-	TRBV11-1	13	-	TGTGCCAGCAGCAGGCAGGGTTCGCATGGCTACACCTTC	CASSRQGSHGYTF
TRBJ2-1	-	TRBV7-8	17	-	TGTGCCAGCAGCTTAGACGGGGCGTTCAGGTCCTACAATGAGCAGTTCTTC	CASSLDGAFRSYNEQFF
TRBJ2-7	-	TRBV6-5	14	TRBD2	TGTGCCAGCAGTTATAGGCTAGCGGGGGACGAGCAGTACTTC	CASSYRLAGDEQYF
TRBJ2-2	-	TRBV30	16	-	TGTGCCTGGAGTTATAGCGAAACCCTGAACACCGGGGAGCTGTTTTTT	CAWSYSETLNTGELFF
TRBJ1-2	once	TRBV5-1	15	-	TGCGCCAGCAGCCCCCAGGACCTGGTGTGGGATGGCTACACCTTC	CASSPQDLVWDGYTF
TRBJ2-7	-	TRBV6-1	14	-	TGTGCCAGCAGTGCCCTACAGGGCCCCTACGAGCAGTACTTC	CASSALQGPYEQYF
TRBJ2-7	-	TRBV5-1	16	-	TGCGCCAGCAGCTTGGAACAGGGTAAGGTTGACTACGAGCAGTACTTC	CASSLEQGKVDYEQYF
TRBJ1-5	-	TRBV19	14	-	TGTGCCAGTAGTATCGAACAGAACAATCAGCCCCAGCATTTT	CASSIEQNNQPQHF
TRBJ2-3	-	TRBV14	20	TRBD2	TGTGCCAGCAGCCAAGATCGTCCCCGTTTGGGCGGGGGGGACACAGATACGCAGTATTTT	CASSQDRPRLGGGDTDTQYF
TRBJ2-2	-	TRBV4-1	12	-	TGCGCCAGCAGCCAAGGTCCCGGGGAGCTGTTTTTT	CASSQGPGELFF
TRBJ1-1	once	TRBV5-4	15	-	TGTGCCAGCAGCTTACCTACCGGGTCGAACACTGAAGCTTTCTTT	CASSLPTGSNTEAFF
TRBJ1-1	once	TRBV10-3	14	TRBD1	TGTGCCATCAGTGGGACAGGGAAGAACACTGAAGCTTTCTTT	CAISGTGKNTEAFF